The rows below give T cell receptor beta chains drawn from one sample of a study of neurological immune-mediated disorders. TCRdb redid the calling of the 5' RACE reads with MiXCR, one entry per CDR3 protein. Of about 84,000 distinct CDR3 sequences listed, about 9.3% were seen once; the top ten hold roughly 1.8%. Sequencing was carried out using PBMCs. The receptors were gathered from a man aged 35 to 55 in good health. CDR3s include the opening cysteine and the closing phenylalanine or tryptophan. Each record gives: D gene, V gene, CDR3 protein. D genes are given only for firm matches.

D gene: NA; V gene: TRBV9; CDR3 protein: CASSASVANLKPYEQYF
D gene: TRBD2; V gene: TRBV20-1; CDR3 protein: CSALILAGGPNEQDF
D gene: NA; V gene: TRBV29-1; CDR3 protein: CSVESGANEQFF
D gene: NA; V gene: TRBV7-2; CDR3 protein: CASSGYRDEQFF
D gene: TRBD2; V gene: TRBV9; CDR3 protein: CASSVAGRGEQYF
D gene: NA; V gene: TRBV12-3/TRBV12-4; CDR3 protein: CASRVLERHTIYF
D gene: TRBD2; V gene: TRBV27; CDR3 protein: CASSLRAGGGNEQFF
D gene: NA; V gene: TRBV6-5; CDR3 protein: CASSYSEEGLHSNQPQHF
D gene: NA; V gene: TRBV29-1; CDR3 protein: CSVVDSYYEQYF
D gene: NA; V gene: TRBV6-6; CDR3 protein: CASSYKAGSQPQHF
D gene: NA; V gene: TRBV7-2; CDR3 protein: CASSLFSHSYEQYF
D gene: NA; V gene: TRBV12-3/TRBV12-4; CDR3 protein: CASSQGPASAF
D gene: NA; V gene: TRBV12-3/TRBV12-4; CDR3 protein: CASRDSVHGELFF
D gene: NA; V gene: TRBV29-1; CDR3 protein: CSVDGGRDGGTTDTQYF
D gene: TRBD1; V gene: TRBV20-1; CDR3 protein: CSAREDRVYHEQYF
D gene: NA; V gene: TRBV5-1; CDR3 protein: CASSPVGTGELFF
D gene: TRBD2; V gene: TRBV13; CDR3 protein: CASSFLSGVQETQYF
D gene: NA; V gene: TRBV24-1; CDR3 protein: CATSGLGLVINEQFF
D gene: NA; V gene: TRBV3-1; CDR3 protein: CASSQRGRDGYTF
D gene: TRBD2; V gene: TRBV28; CDR3 protein: CASSNRFAGGLSEQYF
D gene: NA; V gene: TRBV5-1; CDR3 protein: CASSLEGSPEAFF
D gene: TRBD1; V gene: TRBV2; CDR3 protein: CASSTGGDEQYF
D gene: NA; V gene: TRBV6-1; CDR3 protein: CASSEQRVEAFF
D gene: TRBD1; V gene: TRBV18; CDR3 protein: CASSQGQGAGNQPQHF
D gene: NA; V gene: TRBV7-9; CDR3 protein: CLTGNTEAFF
D gene: TRBD2; V gene: TRBV5-1; CDR3 protein: CASSLADPSTDTQYF
D gene: NA; V gene: TRBV20-1; CDR3 protein: CSVPGPQGEQYF
D gene: NA; V gene: TRBV10-1; CDR3 protein: CASSESPQGKEQFF
D gene: NA; V gene: TRBV5-1; CDR3 protein: CASNKGSEDVLTF